These T cell receptor beta chains were read from a single sample in a study of T-cell memory formation after mild COVID-19. Each CDR3 protein gets one entry after TCRdb re-called the 5' RACE reads with MiXCR. The table shows about 250,000 distinct CDR3 sequences, with roughly 15% occurring only once. Sample: PBMCs or a T cell subset sorted from them (not recorded which). These receptor sequences come from a man aged 18 to 29 who had mild COVID-19 (a few samples of this study predate the infection). Cell type and time point are not known. Each CDR3 is given with its conserved first and last residue. Each record gives: V gene, J gene, CDR3 length, CDR3 protein.

V: TRBV7-2
J: TRBJ1-5
length: 13
CDR3: CASRKTVDQPQHF

V: TRBV12-3/TRBV12-4
J: TRBJ2-3
length: 15
CDR3: CASSLSPVSTDTQYF

V: TRBV5-1
J: TRBJ2-5
length: 13
CDR3: CASSLQDGETQYF

V: TRBV7-2
J: TRBJ2-3
length: 13
CDR3: CASSPEQGSSRYF

V: TRBV4-3
J: TRBJ2-3
length: 14
CDR3: CASSQDEGIDTQYF

V: TRBV7-2
J: TRBJ2-5
length: 13
CDR3: CASSLPSGKTQYF

V: TRBV12-3/TRBV12-4
J: TRBJ2-1
length: 15
CDR3: CASSLRQGSGVGQFF

V: TRBV7-9
J: TRBJ1-3
length: 12
CDR3: CASSSLGNTIYF

V: TRBV7-2
J: TRBJ2-7
length: 15
CDR3: CASSLRSRERYEQYF

V: TRBV25-1
J: TRBJ1-3
length: 13
CDR3: CASSGGTGNTIYF

V: TRBV9
J: TRBJ2-4
length: 14
CDR3: CASSVGAGGSIQYF

V: TRBV20-1
J: TRBJ2-5
length: 16
CDR3: CSAKPGLAGNQETQYF

V: TRBV10-3
J: TRBJ2-2
length: 11
CDR3: CATRGVGELFF

V: TRBV5-6
J: TRBJ2-5
length: 14
CDR3: CASSLLDRQETQYF

V: TRBV2
J: TRBJ2-5
length: 15
CDR3: CASSLRGTLQETQYF

V: TRBV5-5
J: TRBJ2-2
length: 13
CDR3: CASSLANAGELFF

V: TRBV7-4
J: TRBJ2-3
length: 15
CDR3: CASLLSGGATDTQYF

V: TRBV6-6
J: TRBJ2-1
length: 12
CDR3: CASSRGNNEQFF

V: TRBV10-3
J: TRBJ2-5
length: 15
CDR3: CAISRFGGNQETQYF

V: TRBV12-3/TRBV12-4
J: TRBJ2-1
length: 13
CDR3: CASSPRGTNEQFF

V: TRBV3-1
J: TRBJ2-2
length: 14
CDR3: CASSQDLVAGELFF

V: TRBV19
J: TRBJ2-3
length: 16
CDR3: CASSAPPGLAIDTQYF

V: TRBV3-1
J: TRBJ2-7
length: 12
CDR3: CASSQRAGEQYF

V: TRBV4-3
J: TRBJ2-5
length: 16
CDR3: CASSQGISGGGETQYF

V: TRBV5-8
J: TRBJ1-1
length: 13
CDR3: CASSLREYTEAFF

V: TRBV9
J: TRBJ2-3
length: 15
CDR3: CASSVSPSSTDTQYF

V: TRBV7-3
J: TRBJ1-1
length: 13
CDR3: CASSLNLGEEAFF

V: TRBV7-2
J: TRBJ2-2
length: 15
CDR3: CASSLTSGGTGELFF

V: TRBV4-2
J: TRBJ2-3
length: 18
CDR3: CASSQVTSGGAGPDTQYF

V: TRBV5-6
J: TRBJ1-5
length: 13
CDR3: CASSLAHNQPQHF

V: TRBV12-3/TRBV12-4
J: TRBJ1-2
length: 13
CDR3: CASNPTGFRGYTF

V: TRBV5-1
J: TRBJ2-1
length: 15
CDR3: CASSWPRTVNNEQFF

V: TRBV7-9
J: TRBJ2-5
length: 13
CDR3: CASSLAGGETQYF

V: TRBV12-3/TRBV12-4
J: TRBJ2-1
length: 14
CDR3: CASRSYGGDNEQFF

V: TRBV24-1
J: TRBJ2-3
length: 12
CDR3: CATSDFGTRAYF

V: TRBV27
J: TRBJ2-7
length: 15
CDR3: CASSLEGTSGYEQYF

V: TRBV29-1
J: TRBJ2-1
length: 10
CDR3: CSVIRPRQFF

V: TRBV11-3
J: TRBJ2-3
length: 14
CDR3: CASSLWGAENTQYF

V: TRBV11-2
J: TRBJ2-1
length: 16
CDR3: CASSLRRTGSYNEQFF

V: TRBV5-1
J: TRBJ2-1
length: 15
CDR3: CASSFDTASYNEQFF

V: TRBV6-1
J: TRBJ1-6
length: 13
CDR3: CASSEAGNSPLHF

V: TRBV29-1
J: TRBJ1-5
length: 12
CDR3: CSVRDPNQPQHF

V: TRBV12-3/TRBV12-4
J: TRBJ1-1
length: 14
CDR3: CASSRVGQGAKAFF

V: TRBV7-9
J: TRBJ2-3
length: 19
CDR3: CASSLVRGLAGAGTDTQYF

V: TRBV5-1
J: TRBJ2-1
length: 14
CDR3: CASSLGQGWREQFF

V: TRBV7-2
J: TRBJ2-3
length: 18
CDR3: CASSLVGLAGGEADTQYF

V: TRBV20-1
J: TRBJ2-3
length: 13
CDR3: CSAEGAGSDTQYF

V: TRBV18
J: TRBJ1-1
length: 13
CDR3: CASSRGQRTEAFF